This T cell receptor (beta chain) is drawn from a study of post-analysis software for immune sequencing data. General observations from the study: Elevated frequency relative to controls characterized four or five TRBV segments in patients, TRBV5-6, TRBV5-1 and TRBV20-1 among them.

V was cut by 1 base and J by 2 bases, with 18 bases left in between. CDR3 length: 17 residues. Germline CDR1 is SQVTM and CDR2 is ANQGSEA. Points on this clonotype: The antigen is undetermined.

Sequencing libraries made from TCR beta cDNA carried unique molecular identifiers. Each batch of 1 to 10 million T cells produced a few hundred thousand cDNA molecules. TCRdb reprocessed the PCR reads with MiXCR, giving one entry per CDR3 protein. The repertoire holds fewer than 700,000 distinct CDR3 sequences, with roughly two fifths as singletons. The TCR originated in a girl between 5 and 17 years old with multiple sclerosis. Sequences were obtained from blood. The chain uses TRBV29-1 and TRBJ2-1; the D gene could be TRBD1 or TRBD2 (5 bases each). In nucleotides, the CDR3 is TGCAGCGTTGAAGGAGGCAGCAGGACACTAGCCTACAATGAGCAGTTCTTC. Translating it yields CSVEGGSRTLAYNEQFF.